These 9 T cell receptor beta chains share one sample of origin, sequenced in a study of blood T cells in healthy people across ages. Primed by a sample-barcoded 5' primer and a J-beta primer mix, a second PCR proceeded for about 7 to 11 cycles. Each CDR3 protein is one row after TCRdb ran MiXCR on the 5' RACE reads. The sample yields 600,000 to 1,000,000 distinct CDR3 sequences, 58% seen once. Input material: blood. Source of these receptors: a man aged 25-45 years in good health.

This rearrangement joins TRBV7-2 to TRBJ2-3; 13 nucleotides align to TRBD2. V lost 5 bases and J lost 4; bases outside the gene matches: 6. The CDR3 consists of 16 residues. The germline CDR1 and CDR2 sequences are SGHTA and FQGNSA. The CDR3 loop reads CASSPGLAGVADTQYF. CDR3 sequence (DNA): TGTGCCAGCAGCCCAGGACTAGCGGGAGTTGCAGATACGCAGTATTTT.

In the case of this clonotype: A much bigger clone sits one base away, suggesting this may be a read error. The chain links TRBV20-1 to TRBJ1-2, with no clear D. Germline CDR1 is DFQATT and CDR2 is SNEGSKA (reference sequence). This CDR3 has 10 residues. CDR3 coding DNA: TGCAGTGCTGACGAATATGGCTGCACCTTC. Translated, it gives CSADEYGCTF.

The chain has TRBV20-1 and TRBJ2-3; unclear D gene. CDR1 is DFQATT, CDR2 SNEGSKA, per germline (reference sequence). The length of the CDR3 is 15 residues. V was cut by 1 base and J by 2 bases, with 13 bases left in between. CDR3 sequence reads: CSARGGIIPTDTQYF. In DNA form, the CDR3 reads TGCAGTGCTAGAGGGGGAATCATTCCCACAGATACGCAGTATTTT.

In its sample, this clonotype was seen once. At one end the junction does not follow the germline gene, possibly because of a read error. The V call is TRBV12-3 or TRBV12-4, the J call TRBJ2-3, with 8 bases identical to TRBD1. The CDR3 loop spans 15 amino acids. The CDR3 nucleotides are TGTGCCAGCAGTAGGACAGGGCAGAGCACAGATGCGCAGTATTTT. Protein sequence: CASSRTGQSTDAQYF.

J is TRBJ2-2 and V is TRBV12-5; D gene unclear. Germline V gene data show CDR1 as LGHNT and CDR2 as FRNRAP. Trimming cost V 0 bases and J 3 bases, with 5 bases left between them. This CDR3 region has 14 residues. CDR3 in amino acids: CASGLVQYTGELFF. CDR3 DNA sequence: TGTGCTAGTGGTTTGGTCCAGTACACCGGGGAGCTGTTTTTT.

The genes are TRBV12-3 or TRBV12-4 and TRBJ1-6; D call uncertain. V was trimmed by 1 base and J by 5 bases, leaving 9 bases between them. This CDR3 is built from 15 residues. DNA for the CDR3: TGTGCCAGCAGTTTAGGCCGGACGAATAATTCACCCCTCCACTTT. It encodes CASSLGRTNNSPLHF.

This clonotype showed up just a few times. The chain uses TRBV12-3 or TRBV12-4 and TRBJ1-1, with D maybe TRBD1 (6 bases). Trimming left V 7 bases short and J 5 bases short, with 20 bases between. This CDR3 has 15 residues. The DNA for the CDR3 is TGTGCCAGCACTGGGGGGGCGGTTGCGGGAACTGAAGCTTTCTTT. Amino acids: CASTGGAVAGTEAFF.

CDR3 nucleotide sequence: TGTGCCAGCAGTTACATCCGACGGGACGGGGAAAAACTGTTTTTT. Translation gives CASSYIRRDGEKLFF. This chain uses TRBV6-2 or TRBV6-3 with TRBJ1-4, with D possibly matching TRBD1 (5 bases). V was cut by 2 bases and J by 8 bases, with 15 bases left in between. Per germline, CDR1 MNHEY and CDR2 SVGEGT. The CDR3 length is 15 residues.

A few counts support this clonotype. The chain employs TRBV20-1 and TRBJ2-7, with D tentatively TRBD2 (6 bases). V gave up 3 bases and J gave up 1 base, with 10 bases separating them. Germline values: CDR1 DFQATT, CDR2 SNEGSKA (reference sequence). CDR3 length equals 13 residues. In DNA form, the CDR3 reads TGCAGTGCTAGGGGGGACTTATCCTACGAGCAGTACTTC. Translation gives CSARGDLSYEQYF.